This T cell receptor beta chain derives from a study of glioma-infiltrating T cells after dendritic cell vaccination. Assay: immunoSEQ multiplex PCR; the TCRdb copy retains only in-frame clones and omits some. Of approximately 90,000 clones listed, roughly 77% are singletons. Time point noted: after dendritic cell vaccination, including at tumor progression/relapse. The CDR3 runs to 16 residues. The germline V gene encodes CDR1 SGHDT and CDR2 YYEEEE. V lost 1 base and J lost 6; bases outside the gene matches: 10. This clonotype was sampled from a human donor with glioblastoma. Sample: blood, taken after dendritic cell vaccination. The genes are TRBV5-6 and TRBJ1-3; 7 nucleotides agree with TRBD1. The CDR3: CASSLPGQGVVNTIYF. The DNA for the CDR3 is TGTGCCAGCAGCTTGCCCGGGCAGGGGGTAGTAAACACCATATATTTT.